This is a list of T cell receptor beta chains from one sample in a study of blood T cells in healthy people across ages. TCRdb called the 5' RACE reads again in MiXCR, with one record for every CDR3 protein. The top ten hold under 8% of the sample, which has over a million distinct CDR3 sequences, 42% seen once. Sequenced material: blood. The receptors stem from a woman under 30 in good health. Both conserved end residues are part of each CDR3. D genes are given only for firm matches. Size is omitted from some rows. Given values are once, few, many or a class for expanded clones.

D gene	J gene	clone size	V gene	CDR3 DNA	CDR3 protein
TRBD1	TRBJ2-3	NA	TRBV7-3	TGTGCCAGCAGCTCGTCCGGGACAGTTACAGATACGCAGTATTTT	CASSSSGTVTDTQYF
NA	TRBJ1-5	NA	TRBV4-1	TGCGCCAGCAGCCGTAACAGAAATCAGCCCCAGCATTTT	CASSRNRNQPQHF
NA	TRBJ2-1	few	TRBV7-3	TGTGCCAGCAGCCCCTCCAGGGGAGCCTACAATGAGCAGTTCTTC	CASSPSRGAYNEQFF
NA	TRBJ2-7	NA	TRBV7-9	TGTGCCAGCAGCGGCGGTACCTCCTACAATGAGCAGTACTTC	CASSGGTSYNEQYF
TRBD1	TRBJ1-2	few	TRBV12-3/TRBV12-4	TGTGCCAGCACTCACCGACAGGGGGTAAATGGCTACACCTTC	CASTHRQGVNGYTF
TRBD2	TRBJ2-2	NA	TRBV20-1	TGCAGTGCTAGAGTGGGGACTAGCGGTACCGGGGAGCTGTTTTTT	CSARVGTSGTGELFF
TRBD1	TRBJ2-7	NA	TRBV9	TGTGCCAGCAGCGTCGGTGGGGGACAGGGGACCAACGAGCAGTACTTC	CASSVGGGQGTNEQYF
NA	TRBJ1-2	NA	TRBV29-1	TGCAGCGTTGGGGCAGGGGATGGCTACACCTTC	CSVGAGDGYTF
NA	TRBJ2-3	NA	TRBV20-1	TGCAGTGCTCCCCGGGGCGGGGGCACCCCAGATACGCAGTATTTT	CSAPRGGGTPDTQYF
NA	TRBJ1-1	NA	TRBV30	TGTGCCTGGACCGTTGGGGTTATGAACACTGAAGCTTTCTTT	CAWTVGVMNTEAFF
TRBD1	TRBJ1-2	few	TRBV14	TGTGCCAGCAGCCAAGGGACAGGGTCTGGCTACACCTTC	CASSQGTGSGYTF